The 20 T cell receptor beta chains below come from one sample, sequenced in a study of Graves' ophthalmopathy and Graves' hyperthyroidism. For repertoire sequencing, the TCR beta CDR3 regions were amplified from RNA transcripts. Investigators did first-round RT-PCR with HTBI primers, then second-round multiplex PCR. TCRdb recomputed calls from the multiplex PCR reads with MiXCR, one row per CDR3 protein. This sample has approximately 380,000 distinct CDR3 sequences, with around 20% found just once. Material for sequencing was peripheral blood. Every receptor here comes from a woman aged 18-35 years with stable Graves' hyperthyroidism.

This clonotype was counted many times. The chain carries TRBV9 and TRBJ2-7; weak D call: TRBD2 (5 bases). CDR1 is SGDLS, CDR2 YYNGEE, per germline. The V gene lost 0 bases and the J gene lost 7 bases, with 14 bases spanning the gap. This CDR3 is built from 14 residues. DNA for the CDR3: TGTGCCAGCAGCGTAGGATCGAGCGGTGGGGAGCAGTACTTC. It translates to CASSVGSSGGEQYF. The full variable domain, in which reference TRBV9 and TRBJ2-7 provide the parts outside the CDR3, is DSGVTQTPKHLITATGQRVTLRCSPRSGDLSVYWYQQSLDQGLQFLIQYYNGEERAKGNILERFSAQQFPDLHSELNLSSLELGDSALYFCASSVGSSGGEQYFGPGTRLTVT.

The table lists this clonotype with many counts. The gene calls are TRBV7-9 and TRBJ2-7; tentative D call: TRBD1 (5 bases). Between the trimmed V and J ends, which lost 6 bases and 2 bases, there was a span of 14 bases. CDR1 is SEHNR, CDR2 FQNEAQ, per germline (reference sequence). This CDR3 has 14 residues. CDR3 DNA sequence: TGTGCCAGCAGTTCTACAGGATATACCTACGAGCAGTACTTC. It codes for CASSSTGYTYEQYF. The full variable domain, its missing parts supplied by reference TRBV7-9 and TRBJ2-7, is DTGVSQNPRHKITKRGQNVTFRCDPISEHNRLYWYRQTLGQGPEFLTYFQNEAQLEKSRLLSDRFSAERPKGSFSTLEIQRTEQGDSAMYLCASSSTGYTYEQYFGPGTRLTVT.

The chain carries TRBV18 and TRBJ2-5; D gene unclear. The CDR3 has 12 residues. With 1 base removed from V and 6 bases from J, the gap between germline ends came to 6 bases. Germline CDR1 and CDR2: KGHSH and LQKENI. The CDR3 is CASSPLGKTQYF. The CDR3 region has the DNA TGTGCCAGCTCACCACTTGGAAAGACCCAGTACTTC. Combining the CDR3 with reference TRBV18 and TRBJ2-5 gives the whole variable domain NAGVMQNPRHLVRRRGQEARLRCSPMKGHSHVYWYRQLPEEGLKFMVYLQKENIIDESGMPKERFSAEFPKEGPSILRIQQVVRGDSAAYFCASSPLGKTQYFGPGTRLLVL.

This clonotype was picked up many times. The chain couples TRBV6-1 to TRBJ1-6; D gene unclear. CDR3 size: 11 residues. V lost 7 bases and J 7 bases, leaving 5 bases between the germline ends. Germline V CDR1 and CDR2: MNHNS, SASEGT. CDR3 in DNA: TGTGCCAGCAACCAGAATTCACCCCTCCACTTT. This codes for CASNQNSPLHF.

This clonotype was counted only a few times. The V gene is TRBV20-1, the J gene TRBJ1-5; 9 bases map to TRBD1. The CDR3 is made up of 16 amino acids. The V gene end was trimmed by 6 bases and the J gene end by 1 base; junction bases not matched to a gene: 10. From germline, CDR1 is DFQATT and CDR2 SNEGSKA (reference sequence). Here the CDR3 reads CSAPGTGKGSNQPQHF. The CDR3 DNA reads TGCAGTGCCCCCGGGACAGGGAAGGGCAGCAATCAGCCCCAGCATTTT.

This clonotype occurred many times. The chain has TRBV10-3 and TRBJ2-7; a weak D match, TRBD2 (5 bases). Trimming removed 8 bases at V and 2 bases at J, with 19 bases between. Germline V lookup: CDR1 ENHRY, CDR2 SYGVKD. The CDR3 sequence is 15 residues long. The CDR3: CAISTRGKGAYEQYF. CDR3 bases: TGTGCCATCTCTACACGAGGGAAAGGAGCCTACGAGCAGTACTTC.

This chain joins TRBV20-1 and TRBJ2-7; D gene ambiguous. Germline V gene lookup returns CDR1 DFQATT and CDR2 SNEGSKA (reference sequence). The CDR3 runs 22 residues. Trimming removed 0 bases at V and 3 bases at J, with 36 bases between. The CDR3 loop is CSARDLTGSIPILESFYYEQYF. CDR3 bases: TGCAGTGCTAGAGATCTGACTGGGTCAATTCCGATATTGGAAAGTTTTTACTACGAGCAGTACTTC.

This clonotype appeared many times. The V gene is TRBV2, the J gene TRBJ2-7, with 9 bases identical to TRBD2. CDR3 length equals 15 residues. The germline CDR1 and CDR2 sequences are SNHLY and FYNNEI. Unmatched junction bases numbered 9, after V lost 7 bases and J lost 2 bases. The CDR3 loop is CASKRGTSRTYEQYF. CDR3 nucleotides: TGTGCCAGCAAAAGGGGGACTAGCAGAACCTACGAGCAGTACTTC.

This sequence joins TRBV28 and TRBJ2-7, with TRBD2 as a possible D gene (6 bases). The CDR3 is 13 residues long. Trimming left V 2 bases short and J 12 bases short, with 17 bases between. Germline values: CDR1 MDHEN, CDR2 SYDVKM. DNA for the CDR3: TGTGCCAGCAGTTTAGGAGGGGTGGGGGTAGGGTACTTC. Its protein product is CASSLGGVGVGYF.

The chain couples TRBV7-9 to TRBJ2-4; D remains ambiguous. CDR1 and CDR2 from the germline V gene are SEHNR and FQNEAQ (reference sequence). V dropped 5 bases and J dropped 12 bases, with 17 bases sitting between them. The CDR3 covers 13 residues. The CDR3 protein is CASSPYLLGAQYF. The CDR3 nucleotides read TGTGCCAGCAGCCCATACCTCCTCGGCGCTCAGTACTTC. Variable domain in full (rest from reference TRBV7-9 and TRBJ2-4): DTGVSQNPRHKITKRGQNVTFRCDPISEHNRLYWYRQTLGQGPEFLTYFQNEAQLEKSRLLSDRFSAERPKGSFSTLEIQRTEQGDSAMYLCASSPYLLGAQYFGAGTRLSVL.

This clonotype was picked up many times. V gene TRBV5-1 combines with J gene TRBJ2-7; D gene ambiguous. CDR1 is SGHRS, CDR2 YFSETQ, per germline. CDR3 length: 17 residues. Trimming removed 1 base at V and 4 bases at J, with 21 bases between. The CDR3 nucleotides are TGCGCCAGCAGCTTGCCCATCCCAGGCGGCACCAAATACGAGCAGTACTTC. Translation: CASSLPIPGGTKYEQYF.

The sample holds many counts of this clonotype. This clone may be a read error of a much larger clone one base away. CDR3 sequence: CASGSRDNAIPQETQYF. The CDR3 DNA sequence: TGTGCCAGCGGATCTCGGGACAACGCGATCCCGCAAGAGACCCAGTACTTC. The rearrangement links TRBV6-2 or TRBV6-3 to TRBJ2-5; possibly TRBD1 for D (6 bases). Trimming left V 8 bases short and J 2 bases short, with 24 bases between. The V gene's germline CDR1 is MNHEY and CDR2 SVGEGT. The CDR3 totals 17 residues.

This clonotype came up many times. The chain employs TRBV15 and TRBJ2-6; 7 bases match TRBD2. In germline, CDR1 is LNHNV, CDR2 YYDKDF (reference sequence). The CDR3 sequence is 15 residues long. V dropped 2 bases and J dropped 9; count of bases not matched to a gene: 7. The CDR3 here is CATSRSWEGFNVLTF. CDR3 nucleotides: TGTGCCACCAGCAGATCCTGGGAGGGGTTCAACGTCCTGACTTTC.

The CDR3 nucleotides are TGTGCCAGCAGTGGTCGGACAGCTCGGGACACTGAAGCTTTCTTT. Encoded protein: CASSGRTARDTEAFF. The chain employs TRBV27 and TRBJ1-1; TRBD1 is a possible D gene (6 bases). Deletions cut 5 bases from V and 3 bases from J, with 16 bases between. The CDR3 contains 15 residues. CDR1 and CDR2 from the germline V gene are MNHEY and SMNVEV (reference sequence).

The sample holds many counts of this clonotype. The gene calls are TRBV5-1 and TRBJ1-2; no clear D. V gave up 4 bases and J gave up 4 bases, with 8 bases separating them. CDR1 is SGHRS and CDR2 is YFSETQ in the germline V gene. The CDR3 covers 12 residues. CDR3 nucleotides: TGCGCCAGCAGCCCGTCCCGCTATGGCTACACCTTC. Residues: CASSPSRYGYTF.

This clonotype was found a few times. The chain uses TRBV12-3 or TRBV12-4 and TRBJ1-1; unclear D gene. Trimming removed 5 bases from V and 0 bases from J, with 10 bases in between. The CDR3 is 14 amino acids. CDR3 residues: CASSNRDLNTEAFF. For the CDR3, the DNA is TGTGCCAGCAGTAACAGAGATTTGAACACTGAAGCTTTCTTT.

The chain combines TRBV12-3 or TRBV12-4 with TRBJ1-2; no definite D call. Trimming removed 7 bases at V and 7 bases at J, with 10 bases between. CDR3 length: 11 amino acids. The CDR3 reads CASTLGVGYTF. For the CDR3, the DNA is TGTGCCAGCACCCTCGGGGTTGGCTACACCTTC.

This clonotype was seen many times. This chain connects TRBV11-1 to TRBJ2-5; perhaps TRBD2 as D (6 bases). The V end lost 2 bases, the J end lost 4 bases, and 23 bases lay between the germline ends. This CDR3 comprises 18 residues. Germline CDR1 is SGHAT and CDR2 is FQDESV (reference sequence). This chain's CDR3 is CASSLRRGRLKEGETQYF. The DNA for the CDR3 is TGTGCCAGCAGCTTACGTAGGGGACGGCTGAAGGAGGGAGAGACCCAGTACTTC.

This clonotype has a count of ten or more. The chain uses TRBV7-9 and TRBJ2-5; D is tentatively TRBD1 or TRBD2 (6 bases each). The germline V gene encodes CDR1 SEHNR and CDR2 FQNEAQ (reference sequence). Trimming removed 5 bases at V and 1 base at J, with 14 bases between. This CDR3 is 15 amino acids long. The CDR3 is CASSGGLGGQETQYF. The CDR3 DNA reads TGTGCCAGCAGCGGGGGGCTCGGAGGCCAAGAGACCCAGTACTTC.

This clonotype has at least ten counts. The V and J genes are TRBV18 and TRBJ1-1; D is perhaps TRBD1 (6 bases). Trimming removed 1 base from V and 7 bases from J, with 7 bases in between. This CDR3 has 12 residues. CDR1 and CDR2 from the germline V gene are KGHSH and LQKENI. The CDR3 spells CASSPRQDEAFF. As DNA, the CDR3 is TGTGCCAGCTCACCACGACAGGATGAAGCTTTCTTT.